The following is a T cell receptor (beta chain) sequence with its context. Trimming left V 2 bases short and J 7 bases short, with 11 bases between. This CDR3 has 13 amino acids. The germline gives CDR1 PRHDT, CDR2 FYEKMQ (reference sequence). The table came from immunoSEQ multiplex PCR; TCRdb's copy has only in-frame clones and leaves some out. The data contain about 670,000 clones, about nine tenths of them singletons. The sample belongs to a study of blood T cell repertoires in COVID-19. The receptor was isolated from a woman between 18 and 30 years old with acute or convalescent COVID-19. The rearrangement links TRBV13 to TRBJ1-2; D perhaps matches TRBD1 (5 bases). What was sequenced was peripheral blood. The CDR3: CASSLIRGGGYTF. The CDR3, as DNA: TGTGCCAGCAGCTTAATTAGGGGAGGTGGCTACACCTTC.